Included here is one TCR beta chain sequence, with context. The sample belongs to a study of T-cell memory formation after mild COVID-19. The 5'RACE method, run with constant-segment primers, produced TCR alpha and TCR beta cDNA libraries (carrying sample barcodes and UMIs). Via MiXCR, TCRdb re-called the 5' RACE reads, giving one row per CDR3 protein. This repertoire shows roughly 150,000 distinct CDR3 sequences, over 10% found once; its top ten account for roughly 3.3%. CDR1 and CDR2 from the germline V gene are SGHVS and FQNEAQ. V shed 2 bases, J shed 4 bases, and the junction held 6 bases outside the gene matches. The CDR3 sequence is 15 residues long.

Sequenced material: PBMCs or a T cell subset sorted from them (not recorded which). The receptor's source is a man between 18 and 29 years old who had mild COVID-19 (a few samples of this study predate the infection). Cell type and time point are not known. The V call is TRBV7-8, the J call TRBJ2-5, with 8 bases identical to TRBD2. The CDR3 sequence: CASSLTSGGGETQYF. As DNA, the CDR3 is TGTGCCAGCAGCTTAACTAGCGGCGGCGGAGAGACCCAGTACTTC.